Below are 24 T cell receptor beta chains sequenced from a single sample in a study of early T cells in non-severe SARS-CoV-2 infection. Each CDR3 protein gets one entry after TCRdb re-called the 5' RACE reads with MiXCR. Of about 39,000 distinct CDR3 sequences in the sample, roughly 4% are singletons; the top ten hold about 2.9%. Specimen: whole blood. All receptors come from an adult who was a healthcare worker with PCR-confirmed SARS-CoV-2 infection or an uninfected control (not recorded which).

This clonotype was seen repeatedly, ten times or more. This chain uses TRBV7-9 with TRBJ2-7; D may be TRBD1 or TRBD2 (5 bases each). CDR3 length: 13 residues. Germline-derived CDR1 and CDR2 are SEHNR and FQNEAQ (reference sequence). V lost 7 bases and J 1 base, leaving 11 bases between the germline ends. CDR3 sequence reads: CASIPGTSYEQYF. DNA of the CDR3: TGTGCCAGCATCCCGGGGACGTCCTACGAGCAGTACTTC. The variable domain in full, with the rest retrieved from reference TRBV7-9 and TRBJ2-7, is DTGVSQNPRHKITKRGQNVTFRCDPISEHNRLYWYRQTLGQGPEFLTYFQNEAQLEKSRLLSDRFSAERPKGSFSTLEIQRTEQGDSAMYLCASIPGTSYEQYFGPGTRLTVT.

V is TRBV5-6 and J is TRBJ2-7; D not certain. The CDR3 consists of 15 residues. Trimming cost V 4 bases and J 2 bases, with 16 bases left between them. Germline V gene lookup returns CDR1 SGHDT and CDR2 YYEEEE. The CDR3 sequence: CASSAYRQRTYEQYF. Here the CDR3 DNA reads TGTGCCAGCAGCGCCTACCGTCAGAGGACCTACGAGCAGTACTTC.

This clonotype was recorded a few times. V is TRBV19 and J is TRBJ1-1, with D unclear. With 5 bases removed from V and 0 bases from J, the gap between germline ends came to 7 bases. The CDR3 contains 13 residues. The V gene's germline CDR1 is LNHDA and CDR2 SQIVND (reference sequence). CDR3 residues: CASSATVNTEAFF. CDR3 coding DNA: TGTGCCAGTAGTGCGACCGTGAACACTGAAGCTTTCTTT.

In its sample, this clonotype was seen many times. The chain employs TRBV30 and TRBJ2-1; TRBD2 agrees at 10 bases. The CDR3 extends over 16 amino acids. With V trimmed by 2 bases and J by 6 bases, 10 bases remained unmatched. Per germline, CDR1 GTSNPN and CDR2 SVGIG (reference sequence). The CDR3 coding sequence is TGTGCCTGGAGTAAGGCCCTAGCGGGAGTCGGCAATGAGCAGTTCTTC. Its translation: CAWSKALAGVGNEQFF.

This clonotype was observed many times. This rearrangement joins TRBV29-1 to TRBJ1-1; no firm D call. The CDR3 covers 11 residues. V was cut by 3 bases and J by 5 bases, with 7 bases left in between. The germline gives CDR1 SQVTM, CDR2 ANQGSEA. CDR3 in DNA: TGCAGCGTTGACCTCGTGACTGAAGCTTTCTTT. This translates into CSVDLVTEAFF.

This clonotype showed up many times. The chain couples TRBV29-1 to TRBJ2-1; TRBD2 agrees at 13 bases. V was pared by 4 bases and J by 9 bases, with 9 bases of the junction left unmatched. There are 15 residues in the CDR3. Germline values: CDR1 SQVTM, CDR2 ANQGSEA. The CDR3 is CSVGTSGRVISEQFF. Here the CDR3 DNA reads TGCAGCGTTGGAACTAGCGGGAGGGTAATTAGTGAGCAGTTCTTC.

This clonotype was seen repeatedly, ten times or more. The chain couples TRBV5-4 to TRBJ2-1; TRBD2 might be the D (6 bases). The CDR3 spans 16 residues. Looked up from germline, CDR1 is SGHNT and CDR2 is YYREEE (reference sequence). Deletions cut 3 bases from V and 9 bases from J, with 22 bases between. The CDR3 DNA reads as TGTGCCAGCAGCTCTAGGGTAGCGGCTCCTAACGGTGAGCAGTTCTTC. Translation: CASSSRVAAPNGEQFF.

This clonotype was seen many times. The chain uses TRBV19 and TRBJ1-1; 7 bases match TRBD1. The CDR3 sequence is 18 residues long. V dropped 6 bases and J dropped 1; count of bases not matched to a gene: 17. Germline CDR1 LNHDA, CDR2 SQIVND (reference sequence). CDR3 in amino acids: CASSIRQGRVLGNTEAFF. CDR3 nucleotides: TGTGCCAGTAGCATCAGACAGGGTCGGGTGCTCGGGAACACTGAAGCTTTCTTT.

This clonotype was seen at least ten times. V and J are TRBV27 and TRBJ2-3, with 7 bases lining up with TRBD1. CDR3 length: 11 amino acids. Germline V gives CDR1 MNHEY, CDR2 SMNVEV (reference sequence). V was pared by 4 bases and J by 12 bases, with 4 bases of the junction left unmatched. The CDR3 sequence is CASSSTGSQYF. The CDR3 DNA is TGTGCCAGCAGTTCGACAGGGTCCCAGTATTTT.

This clonotype was seen more than once but under ten times. The genes are TRBV25-1 and TRBJ1-1, with D tentatively TRBD1 (5 bases). CDR1 MGHDK and CDR2 SYGVNS come from the germline V gene. CDR3 length equals 15 residues. The V end lost 2 bases, the J end lost 4 bases, and 14 bases lay between the germline ends. CDR3 residues: CASSEGGVKGTEAFF. CDR3 bases: TGTGCCAGCAGTGAAGGGGGGGTAAAGGGCACTGAAGCTTTCTTT.

This clonotype appeared many times. The J gene is TRBJ2-5, the V gene TRBV29-1, with a weak D call TRBD2 (5 bases). The CDR3 extends over 13 amino acids. The ends were cut back, 3 bases at V and 7 bases at J, with 15 bases in the middle. Germline V gene lookup returns CDR1 SQVTM and CDR2 ANQGSEA. This chain's CDR3 is CSVEKDLRGTQYF. CDR3 in DNA: TGCAGCGTTGAGAAGGACCTCCGGGGGACCCAGTACTTC.

This clonotype turned up a few times. The chain carries TRBV4-1 and TRBJ2-7; D ambiguous. CDR3 size: 13 residues. Germline CDR1 and CDR2: MGHRA and YSYEKL. V gave up 1 base and J gave up 5 bases, with 9 bases separating them. CDR3 sequence reads: CASSQGPGNEQYF. CDR3 sequence (DNA): TGCGCCAGCAGCCAAGGCCCTGGAAACGAGCAGTACTTC.

This clonotype was picked up many times. The chain recombines TRBV29-1 with TRBJ2-7; TRBD2 agrees at 10 bases. V was clipped by 7 bases and J by 6 bases; unmatched bases: 9. This CDR3 is 13 amino acids long. Germline lookup yields CDR1 SQVTM and CDR2 ANQGSEA. The CDR3 DNA reads as TGCAGCGGAGCCAGCGGGGGGGGAAGCGAGCAGTACTTC. Its protein product is CSGASGGGSEQYF.

This clonotype appeared many times. The V gene is TRBV11-3, the J gene TRBJ2-1; no reliable D call. With 4 bases removed from V and 7 bases from J, the gap between germline ends came to 17 bases. CDR1 SGHNT and CDR2 YENEEA come from the germline V gene. This CDR3 spans 15 amino acids. Here the CDR3 DNA reads TGTGCCAGCAGCTATGGGAACATCCCCGGGAATGAGCAGTTCTTC. The encoded protein is CASSYGNIPGNEQFF.

This clonotype has a count of ten or more. The rearrangement uses TRBV18 and TRBJ2-5, with 7 positions matching TRBD1. Losses at the gene ends were 3 bases for V and 1 base for J; bases not matched to a gene: 5. The CDR3 loop spans 15 amino acids. Looked up from germline, CDR1 is KGHSH and CDR2 is LQKENI. This CDR3 reads CASSPSGTVQETQYF. CDR3 DNA: TGTGCCAGCTCACCCTCCGGGACAGTCCAAGAGACCCAGTACTTC.

This clonotype was counted at least ten times. The rearrangement uses TRBV12-3 or TRBV12-4 and TRBJ1-6; maybe TRBD1 (5 bases). This CDR3 spans 17 amino acids. V was trimmed by 5 bases and J by 0 bases, leaving 14 bases between them. The CDR3 nucleotides are TGTGCCAGCAGTCCTCAGGGAGGGAGCTCCTATAATTCACCCCTCCACTTT. It yields the protein CASSPQGGSSYNSPLHF.

In its sample, this clonotype was seen many times. The CDR3 DNA sequence: TGCGCCAGCAGCCAAGGACCCGGCGATCAGCCCCAGCATTTT. Protein: CASSQGPGDQPQHF. This chain uses TRBV4-1 with TRBJ1-5, with D unclear. The CDR3 contains 14 residues. Germline CDR1 and CDR2: MGHRA and YSYEKL. V was shortened by 1 base and J by 5 bases, with 9 bases between the two germline ends.

A few counts support this clonotype. This chain connects TRBV10-1 to TRBJ2-3; D unresolved. V shed 3 bases and J shed 0 bases, with 10 bases lying between them. Germline V gene sequence: CDR1 WNHNN, CDR2 SYGVQD (reference sequence). The CDR3 spans 15 residues. The chain's CDR3 is CASSDSPASTDTQYF. CDR3 nucleotides: TGCGCCAGCAGTGACAGCCCCGCTAGCACAGATACGCAGTATTTT.

This clonotype was seen many times. The chain couples TRBV29-1 to TRBJ2-5; no firm D call. Trimming left V 4 bases short and J 1 base short, with 10 bases between. Germline assignment: CDR1 SQVTM and CDR2 ANQGSEA. The CDR3 consists of 13 residues. Written as DNA, the CDR3 is TGCAGCGTTGTTTCCGGCAGCCAAGAGACCCAGTACTTC. As protein: CSVVSGSQETQYF.

This clonotype was detected many times. The V gene is TRBV5-1, the J gene TRBJ1-5; no clear D. Trimming took off 2 bases at V and 2 bases at J, with 11 bases between the two ends. The V gene's germline CDR1 is SGHRS and CDR2 YFSETQ. This CDR3 is built from 15 residues. The CDR3 DNA follows: TGCGCCAGCAGCTTCAGGCCGGGTGGCAATCAGCCCCAGCATTTT. This encodes CASSFRPGGNQPQHF.

This clonotype was seen ten or more times. The CDR3 nucleotides read TGCAGCGTTGAAGCGGGTGTGGGGTCCTACAATGAGCAGTTCTTC. Translated, it gives CSVEAGVGSYNEQFF. J is TRBJ2-1 and V is TRBV29-1; D gene uncertain. CDR3 length equals 15 residues. Trimming removed 1 base from V and 1 base from J, with 11 bases in between. The germline V gene has CDR1 SQVTM and CDR2 ANQGSEA.

At least ten counts were recorded for this clonotype. CDR3 region: CASSLALLHNEQFF. In nucleotides, the CDR3 is TGTGCCAGCAGCTTAGCACTACTACACAATGAGCAGTTCTTC. The chain couples TRBV7-9 to TRBJ2-1; D gene uncertain. The CDR3 is 14 amino acids. V lost 0 bases to trimming and J lost 5 bases, with 8 bases between them. CDR1 SEHNR and CDR2 FQNEAQ come from the germline V gene (reference sequence).

This clonotype was picked up a small number of times. V gene TRBV7-9 combines with J gene TRBJ2-3; 8 nucleotides match TRBD2. J lost 1 base, V lost 8 bases, and 11 bases had no gene match. Germline V gene sequence: CDR1 SEHNR, CDR2 FQNEAQ (reference sequence). The CDR3 covers 16 residues. CDR3 residues: CASEFGRGYGTDTQYF. The DNA for the CDR3 is TGTGCCAGCGAATTCGGGAGGGGATACGGCACAGATACGCAGTATTTT.

There are many counts of this clonotype. As the CDR3 is not closed by the conserved phenylalanine or tryptophan, this likely results from a read error. It is unclear where the CDR3 begins or ends on the DNA, so no DNA is shown, and the CDR3 is as TCRdb lists it. The chain combines TRBV6-6 with TRBJ2-5; the table's D gene call, TRBD1, was not cross checked with the DNA. Germline CDR1 MNHNY, CDR2 SVGAGI (reference sequence). The CDR3 extends over 14 residues, inclusive of both ends. CDR3: CASSSQVSGAGMSL.